This T cell receptor beta chain was profiled in a study of blood T cell repertoires in COVID-19. The wider study: The study drew acute and convalescent COVID-19 samples from the United States, Italy and Spain.

This CDR3 spans 14 amino acids. Trimming removed 6 bases from V and 0 bases from J, with 13 bases in between. Germline V gene data show CDR1 as SQVTM and CDR2 as ANQGSEA. In the original analysis: It was from reference gene primer amplification that nucleated cell counts were estimated. Using immunoSEQ multiplex PCR, the repertoire was profiled, and TCRdb retains in-frame clones only, with some absent. V, J and clone size are those of that table, while D and trimming were read from the DNA. The table lists approximately 210,000 clones, about 90% of them singletons, with under 2.5% in the top ten. Sequencing input: peripheral blood. J is TRBJ2-3 and V is TRBV29-1; tentatively, D is TRBD2 (7 bases). This TCR came from a middle-aged man with active or convalescent COVID-19. The CDR3, as DNA: TGCAGCGTCATGCGGGGGCCAAGCACAGATACGCAGTATTTT. Its protein is CSVMRGPSTDTQYF.